This record looks at one TCR beta chain sequence and its context. These data are taken from a study of regulatory T cells in long-lasting Graves disease. Time point reported: newly diagnosed GD, antithyroid drugs for less than 3 months. From PBMCs, RNA was extracted and then used to make the TCR library. iRepertoire HTBI primers and Arm-PCR of CDR3 regions built TCR beta libraries. TCRdb passed the multiplex PCR reads through MiXCR, listing each CDR3 protein once. The sample has about 360,000 distinct CDR3 sequences, 15% to 20% seen once; the top ten hold 20% to 25%. V was trimmed by 0 bases and J by 5 bases, leaving 4 bases between them. CDR1 is MNHEY, CDR2 SVGEGT, per germline. The length of the CDR3 is 13 residues. These same data were also listed under a study on T cells in Graves' hyperthyroidism and ophthalmopathy. As reported in that work: Ophthalmopathy, which appeared later, was predicted by the model a median roughly 6.6 months before onset.

Material: peripheral blood mononuclear cells (PBMCs), obtained at new diagnosis, from a patient treated with antithyroid drugs. The chain has TRBV6-2 or TRBV6-3 and TRBJ1-4; D gene unclear. This TCR came from a woman under 30 with Graves disease. CDR3 DNA sequence: TGTGCCAGCAGTTACTCCGGGAATGAAAAACTGTTTTTT. It specifies CASSYSGNEKLFF.